This TCR beta chain was obtained from a study of blood T cell repertoires in COVID-19. Clones were read by immunoSEQ multiplex PCR, and TCRdb kept only the in-frame ones, dropping some. The sample includes over 45,000 clones, over 80% of them seen just once. CDR1 and CDR2 (germline): LGHDT, YNNKEL (reference sequence). Trimming left V 5 bases short and J 0 bases short, with 17 bases between. The CDR3 extends over 17 amino acids. This clone was observed a few times. The chain carries TRBV3-1 (or the pseudogene TRBV3-2) and TRBJ1-3; unclear D gene. The sequence derives from a woman in her fifties or sixties with acute or convalescent COVID-19. The sequenced sample was peripheral blood. As DNA, the CDR3 is TGTGCCAGCAGCTCCGACGCATACAGAAGCTCTGGAAACACCATATATTTT. Residues: CASSSDAYRSSGNTIYF.